This entry concerns a single T cell receptor (beta chain). What it binds is not known. Produced via immunoSEQ multiplex PCR; TCRdb's table is partial and in-frame only. The sample has 20,000 to 25,000 clones, over 70% seen once. Trimming removed 3 bases from V and 2 bases from J; junction bases left unmatched: 4. The CDR3 runs 15 residues. Per the germline V gene, CDR1 is SGDLS and CDR2 is YYNGEE. The entry originates in a study of CD4+ T cells in melanoma. Notes on the study in general: Diverse differentiation states were reported for melanoma neoantigen-specific CD4+ T cells.

The chain recombines TRBV9 with TRBJ2-3; 9 bases are shared with TRBD1. The sequencing input was cells from a culture (not recorded whether cultured in vitro). This receptor was taken from a human donor with melanoma. CDR3 coding DNA: TGTGCCAGCAGCGCCGGACAGGGGCCCACAGATACGCAGTATTTT. This sequence encodes CASSAGQGPTDTQYF. Based on the CDR3 plus reference TRBV9 and TRBJ2-3, the full variable domain is DSGVTQTPKHLITATGQRVTLRCSPRSGDLSVYWYQQSLDQGLQFLIQYYNGEERAKGNILERFSAQQFPDLHSELNLSSLELGDSALYFCASSAGQGPTDTQYFGPGTRLTVL.